This TCR beta chain was sequenced in a study of T-cell reconstitution after alpha-beta-depleted transplantation in children. Whole-study results and caveats: The study reportedly traced alpha-beta T cells about two months after transplant to several hundred expanded graft clones. Most T-cell counts and diversity one year after the transplant came from T cells that were newly produced. Some patients owed their high day-60 TCRbeta diversity to surviving recipient T cells and thymic progenitors.

CDR1 is SGDLS, CDR2 YYNGEE, per germline. The CDR3 consists of 16 residues. Trimming left V 0 bases short and J 0 bases short, with 11 bases between. Preparation of the TCRbeta library was carried out with unique molecular identifiers. One entry per CDR3 protein, called by TCRdb with MiXCR from the PCR reads. The sample holds roughly 310,000 distinct CDR3 sequences, approximately 20% seen once. This clonotype was observed a handful of times. What it binds is unknown. The sequencing used PBMCs, mostly from graft donor cells, collected 180 days after TCRalphabeta/CD19-depleted stem cell transplant. The V and J genes are TRBV9 and TRBJ2-3; D is uncertain. The receptor was derived from a male patient younger than 18 who had a stem cell transplant for acute lymphoblastic leukemia, so the T cells may come from the graft donor. The CDR3 DNA is TGTGCCAGCAGCGTAGGAGTAGCCTGGAGCACAGATACGCAGTATTTT. Translation: CASSVGVAWSTDTQYF.